This T cell receptor beta chain appears in the sequencing data of a study of shared clonotypes between healthy human individuals. Study at large: Each donor's CD4 naive and CD4 memory cells filled three plates apiece, CD8 naive two, and CD8 memory one.

Naive CD8 cells, CD45RO-negative and positively selected for CCR7, excluded terminally differentiated effector memory CD45RA+ cells. Authors' analysis steps: There were no quality scores in the junction-only immunoSEQ sequences, so filtering differed. This table comes from immunoSEQ multiplex PCR, and its TCRdb copy is limited to in-frame clones, with some not included. V, J and clone size are those of that table, while D and trimming were read from the DNA. The sample contains roughly 590,000 clones, roughly 95% of which appear only once. This CDR3 has 14 residues. V gave up 5 bases and J gave up 8 bases, with 16 bases separating them. Germline CDR1 is MDHEN and CDR2 is SYDVKM.

The V call is TRBV28, the J call TRBJ2-1; maybe TRBD2 (5 bases). This clonotype was obtained from a woman under 40 in good health. Specimen: naive CD8+ T cells sorted from blood. In nucleotides, the CDR3 is TGTGCCAGCAGTGTCGTGGGAGACCCCCATGAGCAGTTCTTC. This sequence encodes CASSVVGDPHEQFF.